The 13 T cell receptor beta chains presented below share a single source sample, sequenced in a study of beta chain features in type 1 diabetes. Sequencing targeted expressed TCRB transcripts, as all isolated RNA had been reverse transcribed. The assay was immunoSEQ multiplex PCR, and TCRdb's table has in-frame clones only and misses some. The sample records about 360,000 clones, roughly 12% being singletons. The sample comprised naive CD4+ T cells from blood. These receptors were obtained from a young man in good health.

The J gene is TRBJ1-1, the V gene TRBV5-1; D ambiguous. Germline V gives CDR1 SGHRS, CDR2 YFSETQ. V was cut by 0 bases and J by 3 bases, with 18 bases left in between. There are 17 residues in the CDR3. The CDR3 coding sequence is TGCGCCAGCAGCTTGGGGGGTCTAGCGACGGTGGACACTGAAGCTTTCTTT. This codes for CASSLGGLATVDTEAFF.

This clone was detected only a few times. This sequence joins TRBV7-2 and TRBJ1-6, with 7 nucleotides matching TRBD1. J was trimmed by 9 bases and V by 4 bases; bases with no gene match: 9. The CDR3 is 15 amino acids. CDR1 and CDR2 from the germline V gene are SGHTA and FQGNSA. CDR3 residues: CASSSEGTAGSPLHF. In nucleotides, the CDR3 is TGTGCCAGCAGCTCCGAGGGGACAGCGGGTTCACCCCTCCACTTT.

This chain joins TRBV6-6 and TRBJ2-7; 9 nucleotides align to TRBD2. CDR1 and CDR2 from the germline V gene are MNHNY and SVGAGI (reference sequence). The CDR3 has 14 amino acids. The trim removed 5 bases at V and 6 bases at J, leaving 8 bases unmatched. The CDR3 DNA sequence: TGTGCCAGCAGTCCAGCGGGAGGATTCGGCGAGCAGTACTTC. This translates into CASSPAGGFGEQYF.

J is TRBJ2-7 and V is TRBV7-2; TRBD2 agrees at 9 bases. Germline CDR1 is SGHTA and CDR2 is FQGNSA. The CDR3 has 16 residues. Losses at the gene ends were 1 base for V and 4 bases for J; bases not matched to a gene: 8. In DNA form, the CDR3 reads TGTGCCAGCAGCTTAGTCCTAGCGGGGTCCCGATACGAGCAGTACTTC. Its protein is CASSLVLAGSRYEQYF.

The chain recombines TRBV5-1 with TRBJ2-3, with 7 bases fitting TRBD2. CDR3 length: 14 amino acids. The germline V gene has CDR1 SGHRS and CDR2 YFSETQ. V dropped 0 bases and J dropped 4; count of bases not matched to a gene: 2. In DNA form, the CDR3 reads TGCGCCAGCAGCTTGGCTGGGAGGGCAGATACGCAGTATTTT. Amino acids: CASSLAGRADTQYF.

The chain has TRBV30 and TRBJ2-5; weak D call: TRBD2 (5 bases). The germline V gene has CDR1 GTSNPN and CDR2 SVGIG (reference sequence). CDR3 length equals 15 residues. V lost 1 base, J lost 10 bases, and 22 bases lay in between. DNA for the CDR3: TGTGCCTGGAGTGGAGGGTCGGGAACCCTAATTGGCCAGTACTTC. Amino acids: CAWSGGSGTLIGQYF. The complete variable domain, with remaining parts taken from reference TRBV30 and TRBJ2-5, reads SQTIHQWPATLVQPVGSPLSLECTVEGTSNPNLYWYRQAAGRGLQLLFYSVGIGQISSEVPQNLSASRPQDRQFILSSKKLLLSDSGFYLCAWSGGSGTLIGQYFGPGTRLLVL.

The chain carries TRBV25-1 and TRBJ1-3; 7 positions agree with TRBD1. CDR1 and CDR2 from the germline V gene are MGHDK and SYGVNS. CDR3 length equals 16 residues. V lost 2 bases to trimming and J lost 3 bases; unmatched junction nucleotides: 7. The CDR3 here is CASSEADRAVGNTIYF. CDR3 nucleotides: TGTGCCAGCAGTGAAGCCGACAGGGCTGTTGGAAACACCATATATTTT.

This clone was seen more than once but under ten times. V usage is TRBV5-1 and J usage is TRBJ2-5; D remains ambiguous. The J call is in doubt because the DNA end fits TRBJ2-7 better. Germline-derived CDR1 and CDR2 are SGHRS and YFSETQ. This CDR3 contains 13 residues. The CDR3 DNA sequence: TGCGCCAGCAGCTTGGGCGTCTCTTACGAGCAGTACTTC. Its protein is CASSLGVSYEQYF.

This chain joins TRBV2 and TRBJ2-3; 7 bases line up with TRBD1. Germline assignment: CDR1 SNHLY and CDR2 FYNNEI. The CDR3 covers 15 residues. With 2 bases clipped from V and 2 bases from J, the junction kept 4 bases outside the gene matches. DNA for the CDR3: TGTGCCAGCAGTGAAAGACAGGGAGTCACAGATACGCAGTATTTT. It yields the protein CASSERQGVTDTQYF. Supplemented by reference TRBV2 and TRBJ2-3, the full variable domain reads EPEVTQTPSHQVTQMGQEVILRCVPISNHLYFYWYRQILGQKVEFLVSFYNNEISEKSEIFDDQFSVERPDGSNFTLKIRSTKLEDSAMYFCASSERQGVTDTQYFGPGTRLTVL.

In this sample, this clone turned up a few times. The chain recombines TRBV18 with TRBJ1-2, with D possibly TRBD1 on 5 matching bases. The length of the CDR3 is 14 residues. CDR1 KGHSH and CDR2 LQKENI come from the germline V gene. V was shortened by 3 bases and J by 2 bases, with 10 bases between the two germline ends. For the CDR3, the DNA is TGTGCCAGCTCACCCCGGGAGGGGAACTATGGCTACACCTTC. Protein sequence: CASSPREGNYGYTF.

The gene calls are TRBV7-9 and TRBJ1-1, with 10 bases matching TRBD1. The CDR3 runs to 14 residues. J gave up 3 bases and V 5 bases, and 3 bases lay outside the gene matches. Germline values: CDR1 SEHNR, CDR2 FQNEAQ (reference sequence). CDR3 nucleotide sequence: TGTGCCAGCAGCCCGGGACAGGGGTACACTGAAGCTTTCTTT. Its protein is CASSPGQGYTEAFF.

This clone appeared a few times. The chain employs TRBV30 and TRBJ2-3; 11 nucleotides line up with TRBD2. Losses at the gene ends were 1 base for V and 2 bases for J; bases not matched to a gene: 5. CDR1 is GTSNPN, CDR2 SVGIG, per germline (reference sequence). The CDR3 runs to 16 residues. CDR3 amino acids: CAWSGLAGSITDTQYF. The CDR3 DNA reads as TGTGCCTGGAGTGGACTAGCGGGGAGTATCACAGATACGCAGTATTTT.

Only a few counts were recorded for this clone. The CDR3 is CASSQRDGYGYTF. The CDR3 region has the DNA TGCGCCAGCAGCCAAAGAGATGGCTATGGCTACACCTTC. This chain links TRBV5-1 with TRBJ1-2; D not certain. The CDR3 totals 13 residues. V lost 4 bases and J lost 4, with 11 bases in between. Germline CDR1 SGHRS, CDR2 YFSETQ.